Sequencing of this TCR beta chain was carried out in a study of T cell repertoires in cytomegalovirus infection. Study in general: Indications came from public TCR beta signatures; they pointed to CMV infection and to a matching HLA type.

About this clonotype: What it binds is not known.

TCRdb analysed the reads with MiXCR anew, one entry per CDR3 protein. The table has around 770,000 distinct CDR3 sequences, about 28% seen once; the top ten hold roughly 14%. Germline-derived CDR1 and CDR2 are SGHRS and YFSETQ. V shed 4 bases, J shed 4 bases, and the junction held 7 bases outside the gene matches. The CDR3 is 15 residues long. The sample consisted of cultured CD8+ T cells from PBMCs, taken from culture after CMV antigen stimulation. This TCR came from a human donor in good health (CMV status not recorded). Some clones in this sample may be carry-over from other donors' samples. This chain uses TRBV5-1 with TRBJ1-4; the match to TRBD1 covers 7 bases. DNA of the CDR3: TGCGCCAGCAGCCGTCTGGGACAGCTTAATGAAAAACTGTTTTTT. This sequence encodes CASSRLGQLNEKLFF. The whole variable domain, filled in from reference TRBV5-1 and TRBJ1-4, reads KAGVTQTPRYLIKTRGQQVTLSCSPISGHRSVSWYQQTPGQGLQFLFEYFSETQRNKGNFPGRFSGRQFSNSRSEMNVSTLELGDSALYLCASSRLGQLNEKLFFGSGTQLSVL.